The 17 T cell receptor beta chains in this list originate from one sample, sequenced in a study of blood T cell repertoires in COVID-19. Profiled with immunoSEQ multiplex PCR; TCRdb holds only in-frame clones, not every one. The sample comprises about half a million clones, approximately 85% of which are singletons, and more than 3% rests with the top ten. Source material: peripheral blood. Receptors were obtained from a human donor in a cohort sampled during active COVID-19.

This clone was seen more than once but under ten times. The chain is built from TRBV27 and TRBJ1-1, with TRBD1 identical over 7 bases. The CDR3 covers 14 residues. The V gene's germline CDR1 is MNHEY and CDR2 SMNVEV (reference sequence). Germline trimming cut 6 bases from V and 10 bases from J; bases unmatched to any gene: 14. The CDR3 sequence: CASREDRATPIAFF. In nucleotides, the CDR3 is TGTGCCAGCAGGGAAGACAGGGCAACCCCAATAGCTTTCTTT.

V is TRBV5-6 and J is TRBJ2-1; 7 bases line up with TRBD2. Germline V gene sequence: CDR1 SGHDT, CDR2 YYEEEE. This CDR3 spans 16 amino acids. Germline trimming cut 4 bases from V and 5 bases from J; bases unmatched to any gene: 12. CDR3 DNA: TGTGCCAGCAGCCCCCAACTTGGGGGAGGGGACAATGAGCAGTTCTTC. Protein sequence: CASSPQLGGGDNEQFF.

The chain is built from TRBV9 and TRBJ2-5; TRBD2 is a possible D gene (6 bases). V was pared by 2 bases and J by 2 bases, with 16 bases between. The CDR3 contains 16 residues. Germline values: CDR1 SGDLS, CDR2 YYNGEE. The CDR3 nucleotides read TGTGCCAGCAGCGTGGGGGTCGGAGGAGGGCAAGAGACCCAGTACTTC. Translated, it gives CASSVGVGGGQETQYF.

V is TRBV29-1 and J is TRBJ2-7; 9 positions agree with TRBD1. Germline assignment: CDR1 SQVTM and CDR2 ANQGSEA. CDR3 length: 14 residues. V lost 8 bases to trimming and J lost 3 bases; unmatched junction nucleotides: 11. The CDR3 loop is CSFPRDRDLYEQYF. CDR3 sequence (DNA): TGCAGCTTCCCCCGGGACAGGGATCTCTACGAGCAGTACTTC.

The chain is built from TRBV5-1 and TRBJ1-1; 7 bases fit TRBD1. The trim removed 0 bases at V and 4 bases at J, leaving 6 bases unmatched. The CDR3 contains 15 residues. Germline loops: CDR1 SGHRS, CDR2 YFSETQ. The CDR3 spells CASSLALGGSTEAFF. The CDR3 DNA reads TGCGCCAGCAGCTTGGCCCTAGGGGGCAGCACTGAAGCTTTCTTT.

The V and J genes are TRBV5-4 and TRBJ2-7; 10 bases agree with TRBD2. The V segment lost 5 bases and the J segment 2 bases; nucleotides outside the gene matches: 7. The V gene's germline CDR1 is SGHNT and CDR2 YYREEE (reference sequence). This CDR3 is 15 amino acids long. As DNA, the CDR3 is TGTGCCAGCAGGGCCGGGACTAGCGAAGCCTACGAGCAGTACTTC. Protein sequence: CASRAGTSEAYEQYF. The full variable domain, rest sourced from reference TRBV5-4 and TRBJ2-7, is ETGVTQSPTHLIKTRGQQVTLRCSSQSGHNTVSWYQQALGQGPQFIFQYYREEENGRGNFPPRFSGLQFPNYSSELNVNALELDDSALYLCASRAGTSEAYEQYFGPGTRLTVT.

The CDR3: CACIILRGPVEQYF. In nucleotides, the CDR3 is TGTGCCTGTATCATTCTGAGGGGGCCTGTCGAGCAGTACTTC. The rearrangement uses TRBV30 and TRBJ2-7; 7 bases line up with TRBD1. J lost 6 bases, V lost 6 bases, and 14 bases had no gene match. This CDR3 has 14 residues. Germline V gives CDR1 GTSNPN, CDR2 SVGIG (reference sequence).

V is TRBV5-1 and J is TRBJ1-6; a weak D match, TRBD1 (5 bases). Per the germline V gene, CDR1 is SGHRS and CDR2 is YFSETQ. The ends were cut back, 3 bases at V and 7 bases at J, with 11 bases in the middle. CDR3 size: 14 residues. CDR3 coding DNA: TGCGCCAGCAGCTGGGGGGATCTGAATTCACCCCTCCACTTT. Translating gives CASSWGDLNSPLHF.

The rearrangement links TRBV6-5 to TRBJ2-7, with 7 bases that match TRBD1. Germline V CDR1 and CDR2: MNHEY, SVGAGI. Unmatched junction bases numbered 7, after V lost 5 bases and J lost 0 bases. The CDR3 covers 15 residues. In nucleotides, the CDR3 is TGTGCCAGCAGTCACCCAGACAGGGACTCCTACGAGCAGTACTTC. It translates to CASSHPDRDSYEQYF.

V usage is TRBV5-5 and J usage is TRBJ2-5, with TRBD1 as a possible D gene (6 bases). The CDR3 is 14 amino acids. V lost 3 bases and J 3 bases, leaving 12 bases between the germline ends. Germline CDR1 is SGHKS and CDR2 is YYEKEE (reference sequence). The CDR3 DNA follows: TGTGCCAGCAGCTCCGCGACAGGAAAAGAGACCCAGTACTTC. Its protein product is CASSSATGKETQYF.

The chain combines TRBV20-1 with TRBJ2-1, with 11 bases matching TRBD2. Trimming cost V 3 bases and J 2 bases; bases outside gene matches: 6. Germline CDR1 is DFQATT and CDR2 is SNEGSKA (reference sequence). There are 16 residues in the CDR3. Here the CDR3 reads CSASRTSGSPYNEQFF. The CDR3, as DNA: TGCAGTGCTAGTCGAACTAGCGGGAGTCCCTACAATGAGCAGTTCTTC.

The chain uses TRBV10-3 and TRBJ2-1; 8 bases are a match to TRBD2. Germline lookup yields CDR1 ENHRY and CDR2 SYGVKD. This CDR3 has 16 residues. Trimming removed 3 bases from V and 6 bases from J; junction bases left unmatched: 10. CDR3 sequence (DNA): TGTGCCATCAGTGAAAACCCGGGACTAGTCGGCAATGAGCAGTTCTTC. Protein sequence: CAISENPGLVGNEQFF.

This clone was seen a single time. V is TRBV11-2 and J is TRBJ1-1; 7 nucleotides agree with TRBD1. V was pared by 5 bases and J by 5 bases, with 8 bases of the junction left unmatched. Germline CDR1 and CDR2: SGHAT and FQNNGV. The CDR3 length is 14 residues. In nucleotides, the CDR3 is TGTGCCAGCAGCCCCACAGGGGTAGGGACTGAAGCTTTCTTT. As protein: CASSPTGVGTEAFF.

The chain joins TRBV6-4 to TRBJ1-2, with a weak D call TRBD1 (6 bases). With 6 bases removed from V and 5 bases from J, the gap between germline ends came to 19 bases. The germline V gene has CDR1 MRHNA and CDR2 SNTAGT. The CDR3 is 15 amino acids. The CDR3 nucleotides are TGTGCCAGCAGCAAAAGAGGACAGAGTGGGTATGGCTACACCTTC. It specifies CASSKRGQSGYGYTF.

The chain employs TRBV6-2 or TRBV6-3 and TRBJ2-1; 10 bases match TRBD1. The CDR3 is made up of 18 amino acids. The germline gives CDR1 MNHEY, CDR2 SVGEGT. The V segment lost 5 bases and the J segment 4 bases; nucleotides outside the gene matches: 14. The CDR3 region is CASSTGTSRDRGYNEQFF. The CDR3 DNA sequence: TGTGCCAGCAGTACTGGGACGAGCCGGGACAGGGGATACAATGAGCAGTTCTTC.

The chain couples TRBV7-9 to TRBJ2-2; 7 positions match TRBD2. The germline V gene encodes CDR1 SEHNR and CDR2 FQNEAQ (reference sequence). The CDR3 runs 17 residues. V lost 2 bases to trimming and J lost 5 bases; unmatched junction nucleotides: 11. The CDR3 nucleotides are TGTGCCAGCAGCTTAACGGCCATGCGGGGGATAACCGGGGAGCTGTTTTTT. Translation gives CASSLTAMRGITGELFF.

To note about this clone: A read error may produce the germline difference seen at one junction end. This sequence joins TRBV10-1 and TRBJ2-7; TRBD1 might be the D (7 bases). This CDR3 has 12 residues. The germline gives CDR1 WNHNN, CDR2 SYGVQD (reference sequence). CDR3 in DNA: TGCGCCAGCAGTGGCGGGACCGGGACAGAGATCTTC. Translation gives CASSGGTGTEIF.